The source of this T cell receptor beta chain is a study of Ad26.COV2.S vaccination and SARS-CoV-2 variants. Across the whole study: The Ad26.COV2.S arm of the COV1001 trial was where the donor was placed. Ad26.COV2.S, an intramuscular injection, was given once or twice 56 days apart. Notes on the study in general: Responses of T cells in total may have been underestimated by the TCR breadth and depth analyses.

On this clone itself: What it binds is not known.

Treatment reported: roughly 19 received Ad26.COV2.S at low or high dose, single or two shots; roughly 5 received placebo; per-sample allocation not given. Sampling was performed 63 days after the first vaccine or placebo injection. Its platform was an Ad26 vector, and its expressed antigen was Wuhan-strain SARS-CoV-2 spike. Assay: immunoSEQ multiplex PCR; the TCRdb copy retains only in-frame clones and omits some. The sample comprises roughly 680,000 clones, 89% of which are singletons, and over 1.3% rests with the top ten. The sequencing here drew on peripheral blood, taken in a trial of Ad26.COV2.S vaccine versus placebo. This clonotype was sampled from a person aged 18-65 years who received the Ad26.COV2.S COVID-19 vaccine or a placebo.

CDR3 residues: CASSPGRAANYGYTF. CDR3 DNA: TGTGCCAGCTCACCGGGGAGGGCCGCTAACTATGGCTACACCTTC. The gene calls are TRBV18 and TRBJ1-2; D gene ambiguous. Deletions cut 3 bases from V and 0 bases from J, with 11 bases between. This CDR3 contains 15 residues. Germline V gene lookup returns CDR1 KGHSH and CDR2 LQKENI.